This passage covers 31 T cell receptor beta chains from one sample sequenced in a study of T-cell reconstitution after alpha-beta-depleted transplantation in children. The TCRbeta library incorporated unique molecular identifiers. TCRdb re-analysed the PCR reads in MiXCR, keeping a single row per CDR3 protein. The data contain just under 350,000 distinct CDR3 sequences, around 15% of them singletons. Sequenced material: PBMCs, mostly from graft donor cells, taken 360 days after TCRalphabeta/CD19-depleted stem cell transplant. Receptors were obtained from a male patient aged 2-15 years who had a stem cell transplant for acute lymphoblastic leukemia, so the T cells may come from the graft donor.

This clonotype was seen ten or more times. DNA of the CDR3: TGCAGCGTTGAGGGGGACAACCAAGAGACCCAGTACTTC. Its translation: CSVEGDNQETQYF. This rearrangement joins TRBV29-1 to TRBJ2-5, with D possibly TRBD1 on 6 matching bases. The germline V gene encodes CDR1 SQVTM and CDR2 ANQGSEA. V gave up 3 bases and J gave up 0 bases, with 8 bases separating them. The CDR3 has 13 residues. The full variable domain, completed using reference TRBV29-1 and TRBJ2-5, is SAVISQKPSRDICQRGTSLTIQCQVDSQVTMMFWYRQQPGQSLTLIATANQGSEATYESGFVIDKFPISRPNLTFSTLTVSNMSPEDSSIYLCSVEGDNQETQYFGPGTRLLVL.

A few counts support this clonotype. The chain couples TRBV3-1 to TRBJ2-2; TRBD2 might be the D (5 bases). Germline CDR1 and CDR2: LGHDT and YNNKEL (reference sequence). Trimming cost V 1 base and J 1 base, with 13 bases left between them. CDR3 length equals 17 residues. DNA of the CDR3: TGTGCCAGCAGCCAAGGCTTTTCAGGACTGAACACCGGGGAGCTGTTTTTT. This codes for CASSQGFSGLNTGELFF.

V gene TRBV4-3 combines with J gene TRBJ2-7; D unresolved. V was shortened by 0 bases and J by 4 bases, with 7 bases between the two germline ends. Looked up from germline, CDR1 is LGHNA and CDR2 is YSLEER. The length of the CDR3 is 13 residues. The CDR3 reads CASSQDPRYEQYF. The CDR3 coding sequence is TGCGCCAGCAGCCAAGATCCGCGGTACGAGCAGTACTTC.

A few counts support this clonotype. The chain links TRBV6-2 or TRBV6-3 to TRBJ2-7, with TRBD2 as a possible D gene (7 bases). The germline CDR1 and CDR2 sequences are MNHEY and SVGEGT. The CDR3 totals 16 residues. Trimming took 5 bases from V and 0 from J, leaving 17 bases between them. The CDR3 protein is CASSTLRGGLSYEQYF. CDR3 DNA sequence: TGTGCCAGCAGTACCTTGAGGGGGGGACTCTCCTACGAGCAGTACTTC.

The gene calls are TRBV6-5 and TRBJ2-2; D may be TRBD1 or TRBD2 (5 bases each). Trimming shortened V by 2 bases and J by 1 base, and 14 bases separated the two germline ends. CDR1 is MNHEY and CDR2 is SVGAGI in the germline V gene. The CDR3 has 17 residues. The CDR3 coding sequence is TGTGCCAGCAGTTACGTCACCGGGACGGTGAACACCGGGGAGCTGTTTTTT. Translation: CASSYVTGTVNTGELFF.

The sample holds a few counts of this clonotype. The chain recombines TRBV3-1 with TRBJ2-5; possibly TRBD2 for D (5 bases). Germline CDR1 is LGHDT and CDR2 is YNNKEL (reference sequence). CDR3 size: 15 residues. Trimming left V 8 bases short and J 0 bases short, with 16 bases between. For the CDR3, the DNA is TGTGCCAGCGGTACCCGGGGTGGCAACCAAGAGACCCAGTACTTC. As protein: CASGTRGGNQETQYF.

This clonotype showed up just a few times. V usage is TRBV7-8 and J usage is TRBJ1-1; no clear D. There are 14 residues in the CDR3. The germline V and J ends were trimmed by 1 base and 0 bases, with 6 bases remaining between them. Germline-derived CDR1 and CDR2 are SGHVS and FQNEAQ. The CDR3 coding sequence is TGTGCCAGCAGCTTAGACGCCGTGAACACTGAAGCTTTCTTT. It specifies CASSLDAVNTEAFF. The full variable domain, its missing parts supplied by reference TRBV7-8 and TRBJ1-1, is GAGVSQSPRYKVAKRGQDVALRCDPISGHVSLFWYQQALGQGPEFLTYFQNEAQLDKSGLPSDRFFAERPEGSVSTLKIQRTQQEDSAVYLCASSLDAVNTEAFFGQGTRLTVV.

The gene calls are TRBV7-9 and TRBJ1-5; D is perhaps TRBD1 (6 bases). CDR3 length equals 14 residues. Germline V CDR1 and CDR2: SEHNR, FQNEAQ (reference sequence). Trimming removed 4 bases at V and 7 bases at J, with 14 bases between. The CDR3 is CASSYGGGRQPQHF. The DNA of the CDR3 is TGTGCCAGCAGCTACGGGGGGGGCAGACAGCCCCAGCATTTT.

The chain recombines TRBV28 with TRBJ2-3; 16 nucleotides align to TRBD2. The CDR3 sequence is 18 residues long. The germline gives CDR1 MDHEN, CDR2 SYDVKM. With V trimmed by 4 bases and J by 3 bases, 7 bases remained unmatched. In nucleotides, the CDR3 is TGTGCCAGCAGTTCGGGACTAGCGGGAGGGCCTTCGACAGATACGCAGTATTTT. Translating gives CASSSGLAGGPSTDTQYF.

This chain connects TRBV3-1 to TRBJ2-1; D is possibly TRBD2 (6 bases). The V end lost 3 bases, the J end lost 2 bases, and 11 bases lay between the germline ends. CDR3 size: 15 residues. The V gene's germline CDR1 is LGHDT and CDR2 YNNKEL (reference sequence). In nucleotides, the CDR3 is TGTGCCAGCAGCCAGGAGGGATCCCCCTACAATGAGCAGTTCTTC. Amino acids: CASSQEGSPYNEQFF.

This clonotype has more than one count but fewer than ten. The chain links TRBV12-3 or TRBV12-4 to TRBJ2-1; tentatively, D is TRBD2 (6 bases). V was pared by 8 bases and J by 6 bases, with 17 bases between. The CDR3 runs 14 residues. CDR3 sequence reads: CASLGGTEVNEQFF. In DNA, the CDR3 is TGTGCCAGCCTCGGCGGGACGGAAGTCAATGAGCAGTTCTTC.

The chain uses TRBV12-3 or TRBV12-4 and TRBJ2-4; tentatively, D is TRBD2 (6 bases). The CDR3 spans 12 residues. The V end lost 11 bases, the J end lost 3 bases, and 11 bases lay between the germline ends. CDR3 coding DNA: TGTGCCTCCCAGGAGGGCAAAAACATTCAGTACTTC. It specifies CASQEGKNIQYF.

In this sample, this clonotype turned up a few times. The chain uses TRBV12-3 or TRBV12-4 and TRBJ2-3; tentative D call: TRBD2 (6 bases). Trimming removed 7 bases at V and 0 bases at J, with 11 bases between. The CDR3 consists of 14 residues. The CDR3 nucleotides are TGTGCCAGCAAGCAGCGGGCCAGCACAGATACGCAGTATTTT. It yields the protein CASKQRASTDTQYF.

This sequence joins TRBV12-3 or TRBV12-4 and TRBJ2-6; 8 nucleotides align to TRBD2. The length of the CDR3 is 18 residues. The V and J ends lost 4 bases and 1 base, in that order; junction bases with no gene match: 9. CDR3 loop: CASSWLAGAMSGANVLTF. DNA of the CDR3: TGTGCCAGCAGTTGGCTAGCGGGCGCGATGTCTGGGGCCAACGTCCTGACTTTC.

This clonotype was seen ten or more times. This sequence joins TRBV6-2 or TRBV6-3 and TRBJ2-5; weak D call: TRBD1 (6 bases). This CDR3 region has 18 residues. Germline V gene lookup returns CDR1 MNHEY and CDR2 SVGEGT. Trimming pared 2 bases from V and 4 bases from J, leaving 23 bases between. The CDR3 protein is CASSYNPLTGYHGETQYF. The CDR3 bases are TGTGCCAGCAGTTACAACCCACTCACAGGGTATCACGGAGAGACCCAGTACTTC.

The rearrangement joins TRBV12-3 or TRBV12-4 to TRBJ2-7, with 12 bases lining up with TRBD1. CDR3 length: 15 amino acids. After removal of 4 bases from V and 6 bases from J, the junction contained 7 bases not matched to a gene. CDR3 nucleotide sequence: TGTGCCAGCAGTTCAGGGACAGGGGGCTTCAGCGAGCAGTACTTC. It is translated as CASSSGTGGFSEQYF.

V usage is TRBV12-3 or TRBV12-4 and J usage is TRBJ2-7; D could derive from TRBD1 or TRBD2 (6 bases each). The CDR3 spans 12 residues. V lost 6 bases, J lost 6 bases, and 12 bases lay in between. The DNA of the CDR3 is TGTGCCAGCAGCCGATGGGGGGCCGAGCAGTACTTC. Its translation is CASSRWGAEQYF.

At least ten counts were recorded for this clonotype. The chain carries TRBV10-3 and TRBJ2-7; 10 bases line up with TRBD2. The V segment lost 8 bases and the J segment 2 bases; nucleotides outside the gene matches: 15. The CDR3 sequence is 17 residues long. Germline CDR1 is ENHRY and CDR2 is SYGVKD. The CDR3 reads CAISKGLAGEDAYEQYF. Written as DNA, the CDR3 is TGTGCCATCTCGAAGGGGCTAGCGGGAGAGGACGCCTACGAGCAGTACTTC.

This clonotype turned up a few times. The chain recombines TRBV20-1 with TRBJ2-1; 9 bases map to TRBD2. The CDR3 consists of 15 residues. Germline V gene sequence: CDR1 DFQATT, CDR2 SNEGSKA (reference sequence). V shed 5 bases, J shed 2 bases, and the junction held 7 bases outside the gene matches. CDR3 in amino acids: CSAPPSGRPYNEQFF. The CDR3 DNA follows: TGCAGTGCTCCCCCCAGCGGGAGGCCCTACAATGAGCAGTTCTTC.

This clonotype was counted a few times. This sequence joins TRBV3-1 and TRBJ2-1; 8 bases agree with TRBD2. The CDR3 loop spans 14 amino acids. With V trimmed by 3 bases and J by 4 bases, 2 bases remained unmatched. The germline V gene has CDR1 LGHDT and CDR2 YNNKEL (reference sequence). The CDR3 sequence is CASSHGLAYNEQFF. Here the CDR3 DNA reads TGTGCCAGCAGCCATGGACTAGCTTACAATGAGCAGTTCTTC.

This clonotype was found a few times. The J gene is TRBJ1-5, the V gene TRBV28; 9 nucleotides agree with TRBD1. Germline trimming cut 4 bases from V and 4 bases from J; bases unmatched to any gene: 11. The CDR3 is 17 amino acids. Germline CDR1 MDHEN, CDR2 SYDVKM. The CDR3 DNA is TGTGCCAGCAGTTCACCGGGACAGGGAATCTTTAATCAGCCCCAGCATTTT. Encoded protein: CASSSPGQGIFNQPQHF.

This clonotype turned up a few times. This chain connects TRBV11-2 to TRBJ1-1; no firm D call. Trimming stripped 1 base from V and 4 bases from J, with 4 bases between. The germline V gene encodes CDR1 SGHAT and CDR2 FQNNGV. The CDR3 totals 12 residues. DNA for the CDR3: TGTGCCAGCAGCTTAGGGGCCACTGAAGCTTTCTTT. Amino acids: CASSLGATEAFF.

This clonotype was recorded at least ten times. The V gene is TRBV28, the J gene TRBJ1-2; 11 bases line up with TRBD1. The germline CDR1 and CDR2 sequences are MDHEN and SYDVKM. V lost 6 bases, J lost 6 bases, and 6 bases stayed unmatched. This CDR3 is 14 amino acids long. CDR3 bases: TGTGCCAGCAGCCGAGGACAGGGGGCGCATGGCTACACCTTC. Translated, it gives CASSRGQGAHGYTF.

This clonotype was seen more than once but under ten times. CDR3 loop: CSANREDGQPQHF. CDR3 sequence (DNA): TGCAGTGCTAACAGGGAAGACGGGCAGCCCCAGCATTTT. V and J are TRBV20-1 and TRBJ1-5, with TRBD1 as a possible D gene (6 bases). V was shortened by 4 bases and J by 7 bases, with 14 bases between the two germline ends. Germline loops: CDR1 DFQATT, CDR2 SNEGSKA (reference sequence). The CDR3 length is 13 residues.

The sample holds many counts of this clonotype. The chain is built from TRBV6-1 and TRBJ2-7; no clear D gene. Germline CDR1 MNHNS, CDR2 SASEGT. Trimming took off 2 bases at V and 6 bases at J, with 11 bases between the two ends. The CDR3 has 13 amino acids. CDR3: CASSETNKIEQYF. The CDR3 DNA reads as TGTGCCAGCAGTGAAACCAACAAAATCGAGCAGTACTTC.

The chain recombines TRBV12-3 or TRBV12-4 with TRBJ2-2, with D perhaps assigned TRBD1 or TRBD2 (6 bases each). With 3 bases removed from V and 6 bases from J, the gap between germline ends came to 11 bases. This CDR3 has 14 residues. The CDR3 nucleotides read TGTGCCAGCAGTTTTGGAGGGACATCCGGGGAGCTGTTTTTT. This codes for CASSFGGTSGELFF.

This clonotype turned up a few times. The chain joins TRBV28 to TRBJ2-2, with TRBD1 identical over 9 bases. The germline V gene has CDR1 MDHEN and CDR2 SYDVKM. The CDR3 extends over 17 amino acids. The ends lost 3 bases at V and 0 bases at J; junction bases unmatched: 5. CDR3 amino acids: CASSFGGQGTNTGELFF. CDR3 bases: TGTGCCAGCAGTTTTGGTGGACAGGGGACGAACACCGGGGAGCTGTTTTTT.

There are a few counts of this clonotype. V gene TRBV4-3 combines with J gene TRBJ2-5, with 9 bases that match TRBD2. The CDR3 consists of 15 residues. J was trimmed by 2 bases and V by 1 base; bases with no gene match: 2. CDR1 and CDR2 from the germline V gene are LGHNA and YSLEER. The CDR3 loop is CASSQGLAGQETQYF. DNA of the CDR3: TGCGCCAGCAGCCAAGGTCTAGCGGGGCAAGAGACCCAGTACTTC.

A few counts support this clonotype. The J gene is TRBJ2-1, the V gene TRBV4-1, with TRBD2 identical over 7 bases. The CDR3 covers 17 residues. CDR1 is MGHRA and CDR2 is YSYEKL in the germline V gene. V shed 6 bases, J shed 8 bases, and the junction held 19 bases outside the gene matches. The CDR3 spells CASSTETSRSLGDEQFF. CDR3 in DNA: TGCGCCAGCAGTACCGAGACTAGCAGGTCGTTGGGCGATGAGCAGTTCTTC.

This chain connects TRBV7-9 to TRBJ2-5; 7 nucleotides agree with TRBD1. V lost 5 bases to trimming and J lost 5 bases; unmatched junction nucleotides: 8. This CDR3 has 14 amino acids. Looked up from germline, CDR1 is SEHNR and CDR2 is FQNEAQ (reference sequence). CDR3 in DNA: TGTGCCAGCAGCCATGGACAGGCTCGGGAGACCCAGTACTTC. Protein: CASSHGQARETQYF.

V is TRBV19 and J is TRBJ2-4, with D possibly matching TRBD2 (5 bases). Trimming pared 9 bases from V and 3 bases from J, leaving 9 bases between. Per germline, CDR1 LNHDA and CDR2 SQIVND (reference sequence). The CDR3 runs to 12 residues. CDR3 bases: TGTGCCAGCGGGGTGGGCAAAAACATTCAGTACTTC. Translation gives CASGVGKNIQYF.